This TCR beta chain was found in a study of CD8+CD57+ T cells in acquired aplastic anemia. Study outcomes and limitations: Both patients and controls carried the same twenty-nine CD8+ CDR3 sequences. Patients and controls had CD8+ Simpson's diversity values that were not significantly distinct.

On this clonotype: The antigen is unknown.

Trimming cost V 5 bases and J 0 bases, with 11 bases left between them. The CDR3 contains 15 residues. Germline values: CDR1 DFQATT, CDR2 SNEGSKA (reference sequence). The use of genomic DNA as template underpinned the TCR beta VDJ and CDR3 profiling. TCRdb ran MiXCR on the reads and lists one entry per CDR3 protein. The table records 250,000 to 350,000 distinct CDR3 sequences, 55% to 65% of them present only once. Sequences were obtained from sorted CD4+, CD8+, or CD8+CD57+ T cells (not recorded which) from PBMCs. V usage is TRBV20-1 and J usage is TRBJ2-6; D not resolved. The receptor comes from a human donor with severe aplastic anemia or a healthy control (not recorded which). CDR3 region: CSAPSAPSGANVLTF. The DNA of the CDR3 is TGCAGTGCTCCCTCGGCGCCCTCTGGGGCCAACGTCCTGACTTTC.